This TCR beta chain was observed in a study of control samples from healthy donors and cancer patients. Here immunoSEQ multiplex PCR was the method, and the copy in TCRdb shows in-frame clones only, minus some. The sample yields about 71,000 clones, about 90% seen once. This CDR3 comprises 12 residues. The V end was cut by 10 bases, the J end by 5 bases, with 14 bases between. The source material was PBMCs. This chain uses TRBV12-3 or TRBV12-4 with TRBJ1-2; possible D gene TRBD1, 5 bases. This TCR was sampled from a man aged 55 to 70 with lung cancer. This chain's CDR3 is CANAREGYGYTF. In DNA form, the CDR3 reads TGTGCCAACGCCAGGGAAGGATATGGCTACACCTTC.